Following are 7 T cell receptor beta chains from one sample sequenced in a study of beta chain features in type 1 diabetes. Broader study findings: There was a moderate but significant shortening of TCRB CDR3s in all four CD4+ subsets of Type 1 diabetes patients.

What these receptors recognize is not known. The study reverse transcribed the entire isolated RNA, so it sequenced expressed TCRB transcripts. Clones were sequenced by immunoSEQ multiplex PCR, and TCRdb holds only the in-frame ones, with some missing. Counted here are 600,000 to 700,000 clones, roughly an eighth occurring once; the ten biggest clones make up approximately 0.02%. Sequences were obtained from naive CD4+ T cells from blood. All receptors come from a man aged 18 to 30 with type 1 diabetes.

This clone showed up just a few times. This chain uses TRBV4-1 with TRBJ2-7, with D tentatively TRBD1 (6 bases). The ends were cut back, 4 bases at V and 0 bases at J, with 13 bases in the middle. In germline, CDR1 is MGHRA, CDR2 YSYEKL. The CDR3 has 15 amino acids. CDR3 amino acids: CASSLDSFSSYEQYF. Here the CDR3 DNA reads TGCGCCAGCAGCCTGGACAGTTTTAGCTCCTACGAGCAGTACTTC.

The chain joins TRBV29-1 to TRBJ1-4; 8 positions agree with TRBD1. The trim removed 0 bases at V and 7 bases at J, leaving 4 bases unmatched. CDR3 length equals 14 residues. Germline V gene sequence: CDR1 SQVTM, CDR2 ANQGSEA. In nucleotides, the CDR3 is TGCAGCGTTGAAGAACAGGGGGACGGTGAAAAACTGTTTTTT. Translation gives CSVEEQGDGEKLFF.

This sequence joins TRBV7-6 and TRBJ1-1; 9 bases line up with TRBD1. CDR1 and CDR2 (germline): SGHVS, FNYEAQ. The CDR3 is 14 residues long. V lost 5 bases to trimming and J lost 3 bases; unmatched junction nucleotides: 4. CDR3 nucleotides: TGTGCCAGCAGCACCGGACAGGGGCACACTGAAGCTTTCTTT. It codes for CASSTGQGHTEAFF.

A few counts support this clone. The V gene is TRBV25-1, the J gene TRBJ1-4; D uncertain. This CDR3 comprises 12 residues. V was cut by 6 bases and J by 6 bases, with 8 bases left in between. From germline, CDR1 is MGHDK and CDR2 SYGVNS. The CDR3, as DNA: TGTGCCAGCAGCCCTCAGGATGAAAAACTGTTTTTT. Translating gives CASSPQDEKLFF. The entire variable domain, with the rest obtained from reference TRBV25-1 and TRBJ1-4, is as follows: EADIYQTPRYLVIGTGKKITLECSQTMGHDKMYWYQQDPGMELHLIHYSYGVNSTEKGDLSSESTVSRIRTEHFPLTLESARPSHTSQYLCASSPQDEKLFFGSGTQLSVL.

The rearrangement uses TRBV14 and TRBJ1-2; D unclear. This CDR3 comprises 12 residues. CDR1 and CDR2 (germline): SGHDN, FVKESK. The germline V and J ends were trimmed by 3 bases and 7 bases, with 9 bases remaining between them. The CDR3 bases are TGTGCCAGCAGCCAGACAAGCGCTGGCTACACCTTC. As protein: CASSQTSAGYTF.

The genes are TRBV30 and TRBJ1-3, with D possibly TRBD1 on 5 matching bases. Germline CDR1 GTSNPN, CDR2 SVGIG (reference sequence). Trimming removed 2 bases from V and 4 bases from J, with 15 bases in between. The CDR3 loop spans 15 amino acids. The CDR3 is CAWSSGAAFGNTIYF. CDR3 DNA: TGTGCCTGGAGTAGTGGGGCAGCCTTCGGAAACACCATATATTTT.

This chain connects TRBV27 to TRBJ2-7, with D possibly TRBD2 on 5 matching bases. The CDR3 loop spans 19 amino acids. Germline assignment: CDR1 MNHEY and CDR2 SMNVEV (reference sequence). Deletions cut 3 bases from V and 6 bases from J, with 30 bases between. The CDR3 reads CASSFHISPSQSGGSEQYF. The DNA of the CDR3 is TGTGCCAGCAGTTTCCATATCTCCCCCTCTCAGTCCGGTGGGAGCGAGCAGTACTTC.